The T cell receptor beta chain under discussion was sequenced for a study of blood T cell repertoires in COVID-19. The CDR3 runs to 17 residues. Germline V gene lookup returns CDR1 KGHDR and CDR2 SFDVKD. The V gene end was trimmed by 2 bases and the J gene end by 6 bases; junction bases not matched to a gene: 8. This clone was counted a single time. Assay: immunoSEQ multiplex PCR; the TCRdb copy retains only in-frame clones and omits some. The sample lists 400,000 or so clones; over 75% were seen once. This rearrangement joins TRBV24-1 to TRBJ2-1, with TRBD2 matching over 11 bases. Sequenced: PBMCs or T cells enriched from blood (not recorded which). This clonotype was sampled from a man younger than 45 who had recovered from COVID-19. CDR3 residues: CATSDSLTSGNLNEQFF. The DNA for the CDR3 is TGTGCCACCAGTGATTCGTTGACTAGCGGGAACCTCAATGAGCAGTTCTTC.